The rows below give T cell receptor beta chains drawn from one sample of a study of cytomegalovirus exposure and HLA in healthy donors. The table came from immunoSEQ multiplex PCR; TCRdb's copy has only in-frame clones and leaves some out. The sample holds about 120,000 clones, about three quarters seen once. The sequencing input was PBMCs. The receptors here all came from a man in his sixties in good health and CMV-seropositive. Both conserved end residues are part of each CDR3. D genes are given only for firm matches. Clone size is not always given. Where it is, it says once, few, many or a class for expanded clones.

v_call	d_call	j_call	clone_size	cdr3_aa	cdr3_nt
TRBV7-9	TRBD1	TRBJ1-1	.	CASSSPGQGIYTEAFF	TGTGCCAGCAGCTCCCCTGGACAGGGGATTTACACTGAAGCTTTCTTT
TRBV2	.	TRBJ1-1	.	CASSSDVAGVGAFF	TGTGCCAGCAGTTCAGACGTCGCGGGGGTCGGAGCTTTCTTT
TRBV18	.	TRBJ2-5	once	CASSPATGQETQYF	TGTGCCAGCTCACCAGCCACCGGTCAAGAGACCCAGTACTTC
TRBV19	.	TRBJ1-1	.	CASSIDRRGSTEAFF	TGTGCCAGTAGTATAGATCGCAGGGGCAGTACTGAAGCTTTCTTT
TRBV4-1	.	TRBJ2-6	.	CASSQRQDSGSGANVLTF	TGCGCCAGCAGCCAACGACAGGATTCGGGCTCTGGGGCCAACGTCCTGACTTTC
TRBV7-3	.	TRBJ2-2	.	CASSSAGAGGELFF	TGTGCCAGCAGCTCGGCGGGGGCCGGCGGGGAGCTGTTTTTT
TRBV15	.	TRBJ2-7	.	CATSRGGRGARRTYEQYF	TGTGCCACCAGCAGGGGGGGCAGGGGGGCCCGAAGGACCTACGAGCAGTACTTC
TRBV25-1	TRBD2	TRBJ2-1	once	CASSDASAGGTWNEQFF	TGTGCCAGCAGTGATGCCTCGGCGGGGGGGACGTGGAATGAGCAGTTCTTC
TRBV7-9	TRBD1	TRBJ2-1	.	CASSFTPDRAGEQFF	TGTGCCAGCAGCTTTACTCCCGACAGGGCAGGCGAGCAGTTCTTC
TRBV5-6	TRBD1	TRBJ1-3	.	CASRDYRGAGNTIYF	TGTGCCAGCAGAGACTACAGGGGAGCAGGAAACACCATATATTTT
TRBV28	TRBD1	TRBJ2-2	.	CASSQGGGFTGELFF	TGTGCCAGCAGTCAAGGGGGCGGTTTCACCGGGGAGCTGTTTTTT
TRBV5-1	TRBD1	TRBJ1-2	few	CASSQGQLYGYTF	TGCGCCAGCAGCCAGGGACAGCTCTATGGCTACACCTTC
TRBV7-6	TRBD2	TRBJ2-7	.	CASSHGTSGNYEQYF	TGTGCCAGCAGTCACGGGACTAGCGGGAACTACGAGCAGTACTTC
TRBV30	.	TRBJ1-2	.	CAWSVKAGRYYGYTF	TGTGCCTGGAGTGTAAAGGCGGGACGGTACTATGGCTACACCTTC
TRBV5-1	.	TRBJ1-2	.	CASSPGQGVPIYTF	TGCGCCAGCAGCCCCGGGCAGGGCGTACCTATCTACACCTTC
TRBV18	.	TRBJ1-1	.	CASSGGGDTEAFF	TGTGCCAGCTCGGGGGGGGGTGACACTGAAGCTTTCTTT
TRBV19	TRBD2	TRBJ2-1	.	CASCRGGSSYNEQFF	TGTGCCAGTTGTCGCGGGGGGTCCTCCTACAATGAGCAGTTCTTC
TRBV6-1	.	TRBJ1-5	.	CASSEAGNQPQHF	TGTGCCAGCAGTGAGGCGGGGAATCAGCCCCAGCATTTT
TRBV10-2	.	TRBJ1-1	.	CASSELLPRWLNTEAFF	TGCGCCAGCAGTGAACTACTCCCACGTTGGCTAAACACTGAAGCTTTCTTT
TRBV7-3	TRBD2	TRBJ2-2	.	CASSPSRAGGVGELFF	TGTGCCAGCAGCCCCTCCCGGGCGGGGGGGGTCGGGGAGCTGTTTTTT
TRBV5-1	TRBD1	TRBJ2-7	.	CASSSGDRGGVSEQYF	TGCGCCAGCAGCAGCGGGGACAGGGGGGGAGTAAGCGAGCAGTACTTC
TRBV27	.	TRBJ2-1	once	CASSLSPSYNEQFF	TGTGCCAGCAGTTTATCCCCTTCCTACAATGAGCAGTTCTTC
TRBV18	TRBD1	TRBJ1-1	.	CASSPYQGENTEAFF	TGTGCCAGCTCACCATACCAGGGGGAAAACACTGAAGCTTTCTTT
TRBV19	TRBD1	TRBJ1-2	once	CASSIGGTGGSGYTF	TGTGCCAGTAGTATCGGAGGGACAGGGGGCTCTGGCTACACCTTC
TRBV28	TRBD1	TRBJ1-5	.	CASSLGGGLNQPQHF	TGTGCCAGCAGTTTAGGAGGGGGCCTCAATCAGCCCCAGCATTTT
TRBV7-3	TRBD2	TRBJ2-3	.	CASSLLASGSPQYF	TGTGCCAGCAGCTTATTGGCTAGCGGGAGCCCGCAGTATTTT
TRBV27	TRBD1	TRBJ1-2	.	CASSSPSGTGFYGYTF	TGTGCCAGCAGTTCCCCCTCTGGGACAGGCTTCTATGGCTACACCTTC
TRBV28	.	TRBJ2-1	.	CASRNAGVAYNEQFF	TGTGCCAGCAGAAATGCAGGGGTCGCCTACAATGAGCAGTTCTTC
TRBV18	TRBD1	TRBJ1-2	few	CASSPGTGIGYTF	TGTGCCAGCTCACCCGGGACAGGGATTGGCTACACCTTC
TRBV6-5	.	TRBJ2-7	.	CASSYRETGVYEQYF	TGTGCCAGCAGTTACCGTGAGACAGGAGTATACGAGCAGTACTTC
TRBV7-9	TRBD1	TRBJ1-4	.	CSSSLEQGFNEKLFF	TGTTCCAGCAGCTTAGAACAGGGGTTTAATGAAAAACTGTTTTTT
TRBV6-5	.	TRBJ1-2	.	CATSDGNYGYTF	TGTGCCACCTCTGACGGGAACTATGGCTACACCTTC
TRBV9	.	TRBJ1-1	.	CASSARHTGASMNTEAFF	TGTGCCAGCAGCGCTCGACACACTGGGGCATCTATGAACACTGAAGCTTTCTTT
TRBV25-1	.	TRBJ2-1	.	CASSAPPLAGTYNEQFF	TGTGCCAGCAGTGCCCCTCCGTTGGCGGGGACTTACAATGAGCAGTTCTTC
TRBV28	TRBD1	TRBJ1-2	.	CGHHRGGVDYGYTF	TGTGGCCACCACAGGGGGGGTGTGGACTATGGCTACACCTTC
TRBV7-6	.	TRBJ1-6	.	CASSSLIWGQNNSPLHF	TGTGCCAGCAGCTCTTTAATTTGGGGACAAAATAATTCACCCCTCCACTTT
TRBV11-2	.	TRBJ1-2	.	CASSLDRPGSNYGYTF	TGTGCCAGCAGCTTAGATCGTCCGGGGTCTAACTATGGCTACACCTTC
TRBV5-4	.	TRBJ2-7	.	CASSLAGDGEQYF	TGTGCCAGCAGCTTGGCCGGGGATGGCGAGCAGTACTTC
TRBV6-5	TRBD1	TRBJ2-2	few	CASSFPDRVNTGELFF	TGTGCCAGCAGTTTCCCCGACAGGGTCAACACCGGGGAGCTGTTTTTT
TRBV28	TRBD1	TRBJ2-7	.	CASRGQSSSYEQYF	TGTGCCAGCAGGGGACAGAGCAGCTCCTACGAGCAGTACTTC
TRBV28	.	TRBJ1-2	.	CASSRLLGVWGYTF	TGTGCCAGCAGCCGCCTCTTGGGCGTCTGGGGCTACACCTTC
TRBV2	.	TRBJ2-1	.	CASEDGVDNEQFF	TGTGCCAGCGAAGACGGAGTCGACAATGAGCAGTTCTTC
TRBV27	.	TRBJ1-6	.	CASSLRGYNSPLHF	TGTGCCAGCAGTTTAAGGGGGTATAATTCACCCCTCCACTTT
TRBV7-9	TRBD1	TRBJ1-2	few	CASSLVRTGDGYTF	TGTGCCAGCAGCTTAGTTCGGACAGGGGATGGCTACACCTTC
TRBV19	TRBD1	TRBJ1-3	.	CASSRQGLGNTIYF	TGTGCCAGTAGTCGACAGGGTCTGGGAAACACCATATATTTT
TRBV27	TRBD2	TRBJ2-7	.	CASSSLIGAGVKYEQYF	TGTGCCAGCAGTAGCCTCATAGGGGCGGGGGTAAAATACGAGCAGTACTTC
TRBV5-5	TRBD1	TRBJ2-7	many	CASSLETGVYEQYF	TGTGCCAGCAGCTTAGAGACAGGGGTCTACGAGCAGTACTTC
TRBV9	TRBD2	TRBJ2-1	.	CASTGLAGRGNEQFF	TGTGCCAGCACCGGACTAGCGGGAAGGGGTAATGAGCAGTTCTTC
TRBV11-2	.	TRBJ1-5	few	CASSLTQGSQPQHF	TGTGCCAGCAGCTTAACCCAGGGAAGTCAGCCCCAGCATTTT
TRBV28	.	TRBJ1-2	few	CASSPPYGGIYGYTF	TGTGCCAGCAGTCCCCCCTATGGCGGAATCTATGGCTACACCTTC
TRBV7-3	TRBD1	TRBJ1-2	.	CASSPGQFYGYTF	TGTGCCAGCAGCCCGGGACAGTTCTATGGCTACACCTTC
TRBV19	.	TRBJ1-1	.	CASSIEGKGAPEAFF	TGTGCCAGTAGTATAGAGGGTAAAGGGGCGCCCGAAGCTTTCTTT
TRBV2	TRBD1	TRBJ1-5	.	CASSERQGDQPQHF	TGTGCCAGCAGTGAGAGACAGGGGGATCAGCCCCAGCATTTT